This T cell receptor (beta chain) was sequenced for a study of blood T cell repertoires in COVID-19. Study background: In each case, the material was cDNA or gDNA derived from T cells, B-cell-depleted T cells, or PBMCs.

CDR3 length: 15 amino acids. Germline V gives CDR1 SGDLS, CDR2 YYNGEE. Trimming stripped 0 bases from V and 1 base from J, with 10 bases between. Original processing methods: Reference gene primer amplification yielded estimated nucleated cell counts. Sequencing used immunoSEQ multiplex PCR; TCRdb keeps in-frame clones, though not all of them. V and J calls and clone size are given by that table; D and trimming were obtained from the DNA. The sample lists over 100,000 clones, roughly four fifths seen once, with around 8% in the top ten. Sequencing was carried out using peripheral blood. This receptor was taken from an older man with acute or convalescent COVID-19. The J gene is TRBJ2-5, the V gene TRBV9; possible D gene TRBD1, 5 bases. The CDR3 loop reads CASSVGNRIQETQYF. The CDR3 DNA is TGTGCCAGCAGCGTAGGGAACAGGATCCAAGAGACCCAGTACTTC.